Each of the 14 T cell receptor beta chains below was sequenced from the same sample in a study of T cells in Graves' hyperthyroidism and ophthalmopathy. Amplification of TCR beta CDR3 regions was performed using RNA transcripts as template. TCR CDR3 underwent first-round RT-PCR with the HTBI primer set. TCRdb used MiXCR to reprocess the multiplex PCR reads, holding one entry per CDR3 protein. The sample lists about 540,000 distinct CDR3 sequences; 35% to 55% were seen once. Sample: peripheral blood or thyroid tissue (not recorded which). Every receptor here comes from a woman in her late teens or twenties with Graves' hyperthyroidism.

The table lists this clonotype with many counts. The chain carries TRBV9 and TRBJ2-3; D perhaps matches TRBD2 (6 bases). The germline V gene has CDR1 SGDLS and CDR2 YYNGEE. Deletions cut 1 base from V and 2 bases from J, with 11 bases between. The CDR3 extends over 15 amino acids. CDR3 in amino acids: CASSVSGLYTDTQYF. Written as DNA, the CDR3 is TGTGCCAGCAGCGTATCGGGACTTTACACAGATACGCAGTATTTT.

Notes on this clonotype: A read error may be the cause here, since a much bigger clone is one base away. Here the CDR3 omits its conserved ending phenylalanine or tryptophan, so a read error is the likely source. V gene TRBV5-5 combines with J gene TRBJ1-1, with D maybe TRBD1 (5 bases). The CDR3 has 18 amino acids. Looked up from germline, CDR1 is SGHKS and CDR2 is YYEKEE (reference sequence). With 4 bases removed from V and 0 bases from J, the gap between germline ends came to 22 bases. The CDR3 sequence: CASSDAQTGRYVNTEAFL. In DNA, the CDR3 is TGTGCCAGCAGCGATGCGCAGACGGGACGGTACGTGAACACTGAAGCTTTCCTT.

Written as DNA, the CDR3 is TGCAGTGCTAGAGCAGGGGGTGCACCCCTCCACTTT. This codes for CSARAGGAPLHF. The V call is TRBV20-1, the J call TRBJ1-6; 7 bases are shared with TRBD1. The CDR3 totals 12 residues. Germline V lookup: CDR1 DFQATT, CDR2 SNEGSKA (reference sequence). V lost 1 base, J lost 11 bases, and 2 bases stayed unmatched.

V gene TRBV7-3 combines with J gene TRBJ2-5, with 7 bases aligning to TRBD1. Matching the DNA end better, TRBJ2-1 makes the J call doubtful. The CDR3 spans 13 residues. Germline assignment: CDR1 SGHTA and CDR2 FQGTGA. In DNA form, the CDR3 reads TGTGCCAGCAGCTCGGGACAGCAAAATGAGCAGTTCTTC. Translating gives CASSSGQQNEQFF.

This clonotype was counted many times. The chain has TRBV19 and TRBJ1-2, with 7 bases fitting TRBD1. Unmatched junction bases numbered 7, after V lost 5 bases and J lost 4 bases. There are 14 residues in the CDR3. The V gene's germline CDR1 is LNHDA and CDR2 SQIVND (reference sequence). The CDR3 DNA reads as TGTGCCAGTAGTCCGCGGGACAGCCGCTATGGCTACACCTTC. The encoded protein is CASSPRDSRYGYTF. The whole variable domain, filled in from reference TRBV19 and TRBJ1-2, reads DGGITQSPKYLFRKEGQNVTLSCEQNLNHDAMYWYRQDPGQGLRLIYYSQIVNDFQKGDIAEGYSVSREKKESFPLTVTSAQKNPTAFYLCASSPRDSRYGYTFGSGTRLTVV.

This chain connects TRBV12-3 or TRBV12-4 to TRBJ2-5, with TRBD1 matching over 8 bases. CDR3 length: 17 residues. V shed 1 base, J shed 0 bases, and the junction held 7 bases outside the gene matches. The CDR3 sequence is CASSLVGTGPYQETQYF. The CDR3 region has the DNA TGTGCCAGCAGTTTAGTGGGGACAGGACCGTACCAAGAGACCCAGTACTTC.

This clonotype was seen many times. V and J are TRBV3-1 and TRBJ2-5; D may be TRBD1 or TRBD2 (5 bases each). Germline V gene sequence: CDR1 LGHDT, CDR2 YNNKEL (reference sequence). Trimming took 2 bases from V and 1 from J, leaving 11 bases between them. The CDR3 length is 15 residues. CDR3 residues: CASSQRLGVQETQYF. The CDR3, as DNA: TGTGCCAGCAGCCAACGCCTGGGGGTCCAAGAGACCCAGTACTTC.

This clonotype was seen at least ten times. This chain uses TRBV4-1 with TRBJ1-5; D remains unclear. CDR1 is MGHRA, CDR2 YSYEKL, per germline. Trimming removed 1 base from V and 2 bases from J, with 12 bases in between. The CDR3 sequence is 16 residues long. The CDR3 DNA reads TGCGCCAGCAGCCAAGTAGGATCCTTGGGCAATCAGCCCCAGCATTTT. Protein sequence: CASSQVGSLGNQPQHF.

For this clonotype: This clone may be a read error of a much larger clone one base away. J is TRBJ2-7 and V is TRBV7-2; no reliable D call. Looked up from germline, CDR1 is SGHTA and CDR2 is FQGNSA. The CDR3 consists of 19 residues. The CDR3 nucleotides are TGTGCCGGCAGCAACCCAGTTTTTCCGTTCCAGCCGGAGCCCTACGAGCAGTACTTC. It translates to CAGSNPVFPFQPEPYEQYF.

V is TRBV12-3 or TRBV12-4 and J is TRBJ2-3; D uncertain. The CDR3 has 13 residues. Trimming pared 3 bases from V and 5 bases from J, leaving 9 bases between. CDR3 DNA sequence: TGTGCCAGCAGTTTGGGCACCATAGATACGCAGTATTTT. Translated: CASSLGTIDTQYF.

The rearrangement uses TRBV5-1 and TRBJ2-5; the D gene is possibly TRBD2 (6 bases). Trimming left V 3 bases short and J 0 bases short, with 12 bases between. The CDR3 runs to 15 residues. Per the germline V gene, CDR1 is SGHRS and CDR2 is YFSETQ. The CDR3 here is CASSYTRGYQETQYF. The CDR3, as DNA: TGCGCCAGCAGCTATACTCGGGGGTACCAAGAGACCCAGTACTTC.

This clonotype was seen repeatedly, ten times or more. This chain connects TRBV20-1 to TRBJ1-3, with a possible D match to TRBD1 (5 bases). Germline V lookup: CDR1 DFQATT, CDR2 SNEGSKA (reference sequence). With 3 bases removed from V and 2 bases from J, the gap between germline ends came to 14 bases. The CDR3 runs 15 residues. The CDR3 region is CSARGGGRPGNTIYF. CDR3 nucleotide sequence: TGCAGTGCTAGGGGGGGGGGTCGGCCTGGAAACACCATATATTTT.

The sample holds a few counts of this clonotype. CDR3 sequence (DNA): TGTGCCAGCAGCTTGGACAGAGAAGGCTACACCTTC. Encoded protein: CASSLDREGYTF. The V gene is TRBV7-9, the J gene TRBJ1-2; weak D call: TRBD1 (6 bases). The germline gives CDR1 SEHNR, CDR2 FQNEAQ (reference sequence). The CDR3 covers 12 residues. V was cut by 3 bases and J by 8 bases, with 10 bases left in between.

The chain is built from TRBV19 and TRBJ2-5; 9 bases match TRBD1. V lost 9 bases and J lost 7; bases outside the gene matches: 9. Germline V gene sequence: CDR1 LNHDA, CDR2 SQIVND (reference sequence). The CDR3 sequence is 13 residues long. CDR3 residues: CASTWDRVGTQYF. The CDR3 region has the DNA TGTGCCAGCACTTGGGACAGGGTAGGGACCCAGTACTTC.